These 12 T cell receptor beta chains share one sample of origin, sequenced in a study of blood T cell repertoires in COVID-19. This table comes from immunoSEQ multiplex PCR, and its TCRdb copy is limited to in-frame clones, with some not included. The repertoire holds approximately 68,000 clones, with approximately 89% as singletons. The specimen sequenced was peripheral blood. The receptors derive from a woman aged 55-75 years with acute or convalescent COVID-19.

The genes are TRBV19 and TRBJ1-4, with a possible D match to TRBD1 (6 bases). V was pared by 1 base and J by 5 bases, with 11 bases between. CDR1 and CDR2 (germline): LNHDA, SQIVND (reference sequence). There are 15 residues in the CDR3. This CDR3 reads CASSIALTGNEKLFF. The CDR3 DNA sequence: TGTGCCAGTAGTATAGCCCTAACAGGGAATGAAAAACTGTTTTTT.

CDR3 protein: CASSSSSGNTIYF. As DNA, the CDR3 is TGTGCCAGCAGTTCTAGCTCTGGAAACACCATATATTTT. This chain uses TRBV12-3 or TRBV12-4 with TRBJ1-3; D remains unclear. CDR3 length: 13 amino acids. Trimming cost V 4 bases and J 0 bases, with 4 bases left between them.

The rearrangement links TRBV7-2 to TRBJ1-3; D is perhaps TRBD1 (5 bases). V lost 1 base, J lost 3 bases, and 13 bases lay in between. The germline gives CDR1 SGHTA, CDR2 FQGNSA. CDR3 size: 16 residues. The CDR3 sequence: CASSLGGSRHGNTIYF. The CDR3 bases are TGTGCCAGCAGCTTAGGGGGCAGCCGGCATGGAAACACCATATATTTT.

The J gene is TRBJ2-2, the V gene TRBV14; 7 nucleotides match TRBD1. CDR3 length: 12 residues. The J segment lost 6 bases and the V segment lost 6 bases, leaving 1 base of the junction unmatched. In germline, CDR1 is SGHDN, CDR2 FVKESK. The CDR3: CASSRGPGELFF. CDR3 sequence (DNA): TGTGCCAGCAGTAGGGGGCCCGGGGAGCTGTTTTTT.

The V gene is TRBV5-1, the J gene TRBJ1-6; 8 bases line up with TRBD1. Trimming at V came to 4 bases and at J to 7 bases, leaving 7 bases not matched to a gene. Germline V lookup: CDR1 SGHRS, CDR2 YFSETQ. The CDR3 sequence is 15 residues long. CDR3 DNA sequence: TGCGCCAGCAGCGTCGGACAGGGCTGGAATTCACCCCTCCACTTT. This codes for CASSVGQGWNSPLHF.

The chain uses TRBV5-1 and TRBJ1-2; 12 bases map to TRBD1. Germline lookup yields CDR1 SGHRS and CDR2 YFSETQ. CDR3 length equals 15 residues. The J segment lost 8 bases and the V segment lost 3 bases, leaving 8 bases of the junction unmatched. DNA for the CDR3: TGCGCCAGCAGCTCGAATACCGGGACAGGGGGCGGCTACACCTTC. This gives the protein CASSSNTGTGGGYTF.

CDR3 protein: CASSSPGTGSNPNQPQHF. The DNA for the CDR3 is TGTGCCAGCAGCTCCCCCGGGACAGGGTCCAACCCCAATCAGCCCCAGCATTTT. The V call is TRBV5-8, the J call TRBJ1-5; the match to TRBD1 covers 9 bases. With V trimmed by 3 bases and J by 3 bases, 13 bases remained unmatched. Germline lookup yields CDR1 SGHTS and CDR2 YDEGEE. This CDR3 has 18 residues.

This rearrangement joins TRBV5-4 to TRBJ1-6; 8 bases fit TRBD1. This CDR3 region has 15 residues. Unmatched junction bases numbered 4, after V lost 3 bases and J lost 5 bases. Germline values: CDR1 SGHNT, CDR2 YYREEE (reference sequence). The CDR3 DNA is TGTGCCAGCAGCTGGGGGACAGGTGATAATTCACCCCTCCACTTT. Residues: CASSWGTGDNSPLHF.

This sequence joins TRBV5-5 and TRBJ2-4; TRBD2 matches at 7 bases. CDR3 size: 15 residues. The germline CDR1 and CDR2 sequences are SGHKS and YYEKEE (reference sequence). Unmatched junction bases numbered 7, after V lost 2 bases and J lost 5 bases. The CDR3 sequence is CASSLSTTSQNIQYF. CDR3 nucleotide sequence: TGTGCCAGCAGCTTATCCACGACTAGCCAAAACATTCAGTACTTC.

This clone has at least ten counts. The CDR3 loop is CASSIRQGYGYTF. In DNA form, the CDR3 reads TGTGCCAGCAGCATTAGACAGGGTTATGGCTACACCTTC. V usage is TRBV9 and J usage is TRBJ1-2, with TRBD1 identical over 7 bases. Germline V gene data show CDR1 as SGDLS and CDR2 as YYNGEE. V shed 4 bases, J shed 5 bases, and the junction held 5 bases outside the gene matches. The CDR3 is 13 amino acids.

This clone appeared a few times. The CDR3, as DNA: TGTGCCAGCAGGGAGACAGGCTACAATCAGCCCCAGCATTTT. Translation: CASRETGYNQPQHF. V is TRBV25-1 and J is TRBJ1-5; D is possibly TRBD1 (6 bases). Trimming pared 6 bases from V and 3 bases from J, leaving 12 bases between. The CDR3 covers 14 residues. In germline, CDR1 is MGHDK, CDR2 SYGVNS.

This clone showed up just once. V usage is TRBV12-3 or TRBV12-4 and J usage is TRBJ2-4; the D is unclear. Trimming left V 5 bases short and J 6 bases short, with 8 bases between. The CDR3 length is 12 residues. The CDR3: CASSTSPNIQYF. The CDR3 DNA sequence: TGTGCCAGCAGTACGAGCCCAAACATTCAGTACTTC.